These 23 T cell receptor beta chains share one sample of origin, sequenced in a study of untreated major depressive disorder. The method was immunoSEQ multiplex PCR; TCRdb's version includes in-frame clones alone and lacks a portion of them. The repertoire holds some 13,000 clones, with just over 90% as singletons. Broader study findings: TRBV05-01 (Vbeta 5.1) usage was higher in CD4+ T cells of depressed patients than controls.

Their antigens are not known. The sample comprised CD4+ T cells from PBMCs. These receptors were taken from a woman aged 25 to 39 with major depressive disorder.

The chain carries TRBV11-3 and TRBJ2-7; TRBD1 matches 12 bases. Unmatched junction bases numbered 3, after V lost 6 bases and J lost 6 bases. The germline V gene encodes CDR1 SGHNT and CDR2 YENEEA. The CDR3 loop spans 13 amino acids. The CDR3 bases are TGTGCCAGCAGGGGACAGGGGGCGCGCGAGCAGTACTTC. It yields the protein CASRGQGAREQYF.

The chain joins TRBV14 to TRBJ2-3; unclear D gene. The germline V gene has CDR1 SGHDN and CDR2 FVKESK. The CDR3 contains 12 residues. Deletions cut 5 bases from V and 7 bases from J, with 10 bases between. CDR3 sequence (DNA): TGTGCCAGCAGCTCGGTTTTAAATACGCAGTATTTT. Translating gives CASSSVLNTQYF.

The V gene is TRBV6-5, the J gene TRBJ1-2; 10 nucleotides line up with TRBD1. The germline CDR1 and CDR2 sequences are MNHEY and SVGAGI. The CDR3 runs 15 residues. V shed 2 bases, J shed 3 bases, and the junction held 3 bases outside the gene matches. The CDR3 nucleotides are TGTGCCAGCAGTTACCGACAGGGGGCGGACTATGGCTACACCTTC. This sequence encodes CASSYRQGADYGYTF.

This clone is a singleton in its sample. The J gene is TRBJ1-2, the V gene TRBV5-1; 9 bases agree with TRBD1. CDR1 is SGHRS and CDR2 is YFSETQ in the germline V gene. V lost 1 base to trimming and J lost 4 bases; unmatched junction nucleotides: 5. The CDR3 loop spans 15 amino acids. CDR3 DNA: TGCGCCAGCAGCTTGACAGGGGGCATCAGCTATGGCTACACCTTC. Its translation is CASSLTGGISYGYTF.

This chain links TRBV5-1 with TRBJ2-1, with no clear D. Trimming removed 4 bases from V and 3 bases from J, with 14 bases in between. The length of the CDR3 is 15 residues. Germline V gives CDR1 SGHRS, CDR2 YFSETQ. In nucleotides, the CDR3 is TGCGCCAGCAGCCCGGACCCCCAGGACTACAATGAGCAGTTCTTC. Amino acids: CASSPDPQDYNEQFF.

CDR3 nucleotides: TGCGCCAGCAGCCAAACCCAGGGGAAGAGCAATCAGCCCCAGCATTTT. As protein: CASSQTQGKSNQPQHF. The chain employs TRBV4-1 and TRBJ1-5, with a weak D call TRBD1 (6 bases). The CDR3 contains 16 residues. Trimming cost V 2 bases and J 1 base, with 12 bases left between them. Germline V gene sequence: CDR1 MGHRA, CDR2 YSYEKL.

This chain uses TRBV5-4 with TRBJ2-1; TRBD2 matches 11 bases. V lost 4 bases and J lost 0; bases outside the gene matches: 9. CDR3 length: 18 amino acids. From germline, CDR1 is SGHNT and CDR2 YYREEE (reference sequence). DNA for the CDR3: TGTGCCAGCAGCAAGGGACTAGCGGAGCCGAGCTCCTACAATGAGCAGTTCTTC. The encoded protein is CASSKGLAEPSSYNEQFF.

The chain joins TRBV5-4 to TRBJ1-3, with TRBD1 as a possible D gene (6 bases). The CDR3 totals 17 residues. Germline V gives CDR1 SGHNT, CDR2 YYREEE (reference sequence). The V gene lost 4 bases and the J gene lost 1 base, with 18 bases spanning the gap. CDR3 sequence: CASSDARLGGSGNTIYF. The CDR3 DNA reads as TGTGCCAGCAGCGACGCTAGGTTAGGGGGATCTGGAAACACCATATATTTT.

In DNA, the CDR3 is TGTGCCAGCAACGTCAACAGGGGAGAGACCCAGTACTTC. It specifies CASNVNRGETQYF. V gene TRBV9 combines with J gene TRBJ2-5; TRBD1 matches 7 bases. This CDR3 contains 13 residues. J gave up 4 bases and V 6 bases, and 6 bases lay outside the gene matches. The germline V gene encodes CDR1 SGDLS and CDR2 YYNGEE.

The CDR3 sequence is CASSRGQGTEAFF. In DNA form, the CDR3 reads TGTGCCAGCAGTCGCGGACAGGGAACTGAAGCTTTCTTT. The chain is built from TRBV7-9 and TRBJ1-1, with 8 bases identical to TRBD1. Germline assignment: CDR1 SEHNR and CDR2 FQNEAQ (reference sequence). V lost 6 bases to trimming and J lost 5 bases; unmatched junction nucleotides: 5. This CDR3 region has 13 residues.

The genes are TRBV6-1 and TRBJ1-2; D may be TRBD1 (6 bases). V was trimmed by 6 bases and J by 4 bases, leaving 12 bases between them. The CDR3 covers 13 residues. CDR1 and CDR2 (germline): MNHNS, SASEGT. The CDR3 here is CASRPGQAYGYTF. The CDR3 DNA reads TGTGCCAGCAGACCGGGACAAGCCTATGGCTACACCTTC.

V and J are TRBV6-5 and TRBJ1-2; D gene uncertain. The CDR3 is 14 amino acids. From germline, CDR1 is MNHEY and CDR2 SVGAGI. Trimming took 6 bases from V and 6 from J, leaving 17 bases between them. The CDR3 sequence is CASSRNRGRNGYTF. The CDR3 DNA reads as TGTGCCAGCAGCCGAAACAGAGGGCGGAATGGCTACACCTTC.

This rearrangement joins TRBV11-2 to TRBJ2-1; no reliable D call. Germline CDR1 reads SGHAT; CDR2 reads FQNNGV. V lost 0 bases and J 3 bases, leaving 6 bases between the germline ends. The CDR3 spans 14 residues. The CDR3 region is CASSLDAVYNEQFF. In DNA, the CDR3 is TGTGCCAGCAGCTTAGATGCGGTCTACAATGAGCAGTTCTTC.

This chain connects TRBV15 to TRBJ2-5; 11 nucleotides line up with TRBD2. Germline CDR1 reads LNHNV; CDR2 reads YYDKDF (reference sequence). This CDR3 contains 16 residues. V lost 5 bases to trimming and J lost 0 bases; unmatched junction nucleotides: 5. The CDR3: CATSSRLAGHQETQYF. For the CDR3, the DNA is TGTGCCACCAGCTCGCGACTAGCGGGGCACCAAGAGACCCAGTACTTC. Combining the CDR3 with reference TRBV15 and TRBJ2-5 gives the whole variable domain DAMVIQNPRYQVTQFGKPVTLSCSQTLNHNVMYWYQQKSSQAPKLLFHYYDKDFNNEADTPDNFQSRRPNTSFCFLDIRSPGLGDTAMYLCATSSRLAGHQETQYFGPGTRLLVL.

This clone occurred once. The chain employs TRBV28 and TRBJ1-2; D is unclear. V lost 7 bases and J lost 3, with 12 bases in between. The CDR3 totals 13 residues. Per the germline V gene, CDR1 is MDHEN and CDR2 is SYDVKM. The DNA for the CDR3 is TGTGCCAGCATGGGGAACAGCTACTATGGCTACACCTTC. Protein: CASMGNSYYGYTF.

The chain couples TRBV5-6 to TRBJ2-1, with TRBD1 matching 10 bases. This CDR3 is 16 amino acids long. J gave up 4 bases and V 6 bases, and 10 bases lay outside the gene matches. Germline V gene lookup returns CDR1 SGHDT and CDR2 YYEEEE. DNA of the CDR3: TGTGCCAGCATCTTCCGGGGACAGGGGAATTACAATGAGCAGTTCTTC. Translated, it gives CASIFRGQGNYNEQFF.

The chain employs TRBV19 and TRBJ2-7; 7 bases are a match to TRBD2. The CDR3 is made up of 15 amino acids. The germline CDR1 and CDR2 sequences are LNHDA and SQIVND (reference sequence). V was clipped by 6 bases and J by 0 bases; unmatched bases: 8. The CDR3 DNA is TGTGCCAGTAGGCCCTCTAGCGGAGGCTCCTACGAGCAGTACTTC. Translated, it gives CASRPSSGGSYEQYF.

The chain is built from TRBV6-1 and TRBJ2-5; no clear D. The ends were cut back, 7 bases at V and 5 bases at J, with 14 bases in the middle. The CDR3 spans 13 residues. CDR1 is MNHNS, CDR2 SASEGT, per germline. The CDR3 DNA sequence: TGTGCCAGCATTAAGGACGTCCTCGAGACCCAGTACTTC. Protein product: CASIKDVLETQYF.

The genes are TRBV29-1 and TRBJ2-1, with TRBD2 identical over 12 bases. V was clipped by 7 bases and J by 6 bases; unmatched bases: 7. Germline assignment: CDR1 SQVTM and CDR2 ANQGSEA. The CDR3 totals 14 residues. CDR3 sequence: CSDRTSGDTNEQFF. The CDR3, as DNA: TGCAGCGACAGGACTAGCGGGGACACCAATGAGCAGTTCTTC.

This chain connects TRBV6-1 to TRBJ2-1; maybe TRBD2 (5 bases). The germline CDR1 and CDR2 sequences are MNHNS and SASEGT. V lost 6 bases and J lost 5, with 11 bases in between. The CDR3 has 13 amino acids. The DNA for the CDR3 is TGTGCCAGCAGGCTAGCTCCGGACAATGAGCAGTTCTTC. It specifies CASRLAPDNEQFF.

This chain joins TRBV6-6 and TRBJ2-5; D gene uncertain. V was shortened by 0 bases and J by 5 bases, with 7 bases between the two germline ends. The CDR3 sequence is 13 residues long. Germline CDR1 reads MNHNY; CDR2 reads SVGAGI (reference sequence). The CDR3, as DNA: TGTGCCAGCAGTTACTCAGCGTACGAGACCCAGTACTTC. Protein sequence: CASSYSAYETQYF.

This sequence joins TRBV10-3 and TRBJ2-2; D may match TRBD1 or TRBD2 (5 bases each). The length of the CDR3 is 15 residues. The ends were cut back, 8 bases at V and 6 bases at J, with 19 bases in the middle. The V gene's germline CDR1 is ENHRY and CDR2 SYGVKD. The CDR3 sequence: CAIARRWDGPGELFF. CDR3 sequence (DNA): TGTGCCATCGCTAGAAGGTGGGACGGCCCCGGGGAGCTGTTTTTT.

This chain connects TRBV5-1 to TRBJ1-3, with TRBD1 as a possible D gene (6 bases). Germline V lookup: CDR1 SGHRS, CDR2 YFSETQ. Trimming stripped 2 bases from V and 4 bases from J, with 13 bases between. There are 15 residues in the CDR3. DNA for the CDR3: TGCGCCAGCAGCTTCTCCCCCGGACAGGGAAACACCATATATTTT. Translation gives CASSFSPGQGNTIYF.